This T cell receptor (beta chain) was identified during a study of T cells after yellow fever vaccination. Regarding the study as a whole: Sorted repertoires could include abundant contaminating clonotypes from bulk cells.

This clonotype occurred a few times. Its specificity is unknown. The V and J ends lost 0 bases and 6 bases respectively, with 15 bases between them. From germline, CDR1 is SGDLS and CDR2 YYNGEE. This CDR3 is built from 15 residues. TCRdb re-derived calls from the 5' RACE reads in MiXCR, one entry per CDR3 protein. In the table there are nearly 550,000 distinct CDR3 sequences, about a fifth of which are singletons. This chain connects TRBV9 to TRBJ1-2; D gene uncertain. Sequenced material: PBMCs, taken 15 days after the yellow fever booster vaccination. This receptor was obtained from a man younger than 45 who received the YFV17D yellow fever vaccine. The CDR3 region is CASSVAPADMDGYTF. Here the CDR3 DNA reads TGTGCCAGCAGCGTAGCCCCAGCAGATATGGATGGCTACACCTTC.